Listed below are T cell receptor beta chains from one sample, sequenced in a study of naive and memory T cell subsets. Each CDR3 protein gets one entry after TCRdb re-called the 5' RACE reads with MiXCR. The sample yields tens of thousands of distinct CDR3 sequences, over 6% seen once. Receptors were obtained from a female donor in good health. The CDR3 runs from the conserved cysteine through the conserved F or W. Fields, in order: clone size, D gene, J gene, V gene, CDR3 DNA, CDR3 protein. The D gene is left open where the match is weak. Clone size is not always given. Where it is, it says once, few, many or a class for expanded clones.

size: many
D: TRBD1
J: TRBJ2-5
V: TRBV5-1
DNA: TGCGCCAGCTCCATTGGGACAGTTCAAGAGACCCAGTACTTC
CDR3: CASSIGTVQETQYF

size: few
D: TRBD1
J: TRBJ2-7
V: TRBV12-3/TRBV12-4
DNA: TGTGCCAGCAGCCTGACAGGGACCCCCTACGAGCAGTACTTC
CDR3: CASSLTGTPYEQYF

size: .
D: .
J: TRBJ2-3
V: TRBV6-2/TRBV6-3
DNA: TGTGCCAGCAGCCAAGGGGTCCGCTCTACCTCCACAGATACGCAGTATTTT
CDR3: CASSQGVRSTSTDTQYF

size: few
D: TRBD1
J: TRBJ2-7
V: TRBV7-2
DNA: TGTGCCAGCAGCTTAGGGGGGACAGGGGGATTCGAGCAGTACTTC
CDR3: CASSLGGTGGFEQYF

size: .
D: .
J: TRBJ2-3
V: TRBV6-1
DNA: TGTGCCAGCAGTGTGCGGTCTCCCGGCACAGATACGCAGTATTTT
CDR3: CASSVRSPGTDTQYF

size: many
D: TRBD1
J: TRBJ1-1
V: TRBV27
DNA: TGTGCCAGCAGTTTATCCGGGACAGGGGCCACTGAAGCTTTCTTT
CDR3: CASSLSGTGATEAFF

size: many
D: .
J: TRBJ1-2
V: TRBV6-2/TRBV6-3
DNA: TGTGCCAGCAGTTACTCGACAGCTGGCTATGGCTACACCTTC
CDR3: CASSYSTAGYGYTF

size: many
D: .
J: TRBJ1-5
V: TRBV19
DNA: TGTGCCAGTAGTATCAGGGAAAATCAGCCCCAGCATTTT
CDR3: CASSIRENQPQHF

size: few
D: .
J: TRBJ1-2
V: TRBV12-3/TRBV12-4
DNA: TGTGCCAGCAGTTTGGGACACCAAAACTATGGCTACACCTTC
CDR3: CASSLGHQNYGYTF

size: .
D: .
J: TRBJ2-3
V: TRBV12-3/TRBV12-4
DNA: TGTGCCAGCAGCGGGGGGCACACAGATACGCAGTATTTT
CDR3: CASSGGHTDTQYF

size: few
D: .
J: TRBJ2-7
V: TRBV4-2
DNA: TGTGCCAGCAGCCAAGATCGAAGGACGGACTACGAGCAGTACTTC
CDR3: CASSQDRRTDYEQYF

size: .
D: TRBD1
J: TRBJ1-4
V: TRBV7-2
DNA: TGTGCCAGCAGCTTATGGGACAGGGACCTTGAAAAACTGTTTTTT
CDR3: CASSLWDRDLEKLFF

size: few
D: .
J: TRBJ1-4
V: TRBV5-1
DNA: TGCGCCAGCGGGAGGGCCGGTGGGGATGAAAAACTGTTTTTT
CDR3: CASGRAGGDEKLFF

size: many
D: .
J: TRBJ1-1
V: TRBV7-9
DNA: TGTGCCAGCAGCTTAGGGGCAATCGAAGCTTTCTTT
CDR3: CASSLGAIEAFF